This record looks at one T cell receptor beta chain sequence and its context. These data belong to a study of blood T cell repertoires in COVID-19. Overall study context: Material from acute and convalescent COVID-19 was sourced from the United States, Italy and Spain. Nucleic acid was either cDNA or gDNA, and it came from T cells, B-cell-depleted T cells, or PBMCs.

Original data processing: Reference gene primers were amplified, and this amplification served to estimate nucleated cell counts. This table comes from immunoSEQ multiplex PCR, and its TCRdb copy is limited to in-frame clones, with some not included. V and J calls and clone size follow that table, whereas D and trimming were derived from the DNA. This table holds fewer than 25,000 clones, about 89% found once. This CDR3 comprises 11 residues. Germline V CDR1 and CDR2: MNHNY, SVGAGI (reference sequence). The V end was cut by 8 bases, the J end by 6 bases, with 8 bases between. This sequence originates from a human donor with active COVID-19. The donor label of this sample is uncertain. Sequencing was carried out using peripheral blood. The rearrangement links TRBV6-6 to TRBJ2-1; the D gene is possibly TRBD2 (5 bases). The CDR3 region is CASQGGNEQFF. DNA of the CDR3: TGTGCCAGCCAAGGAGGCAATGAGCAGTTCTTC.